This TCR beta chain was found in a study of cytomegalovirus exposure and HLA in healthy donors. The PCR contained 60 Vbeta and 13 Jbeta primers. Only in-frame clones appear in the TCRdb table, and some are missing; sequencing was by immunoSEQ multiplex PCR. The data contain 150,000 to 200,000 clones, 65% to 85% of them singletons. J gave up 6 bases and V 6 bases, and 3 bases lay outside the gene matches. The CDR3 length is 13 residues. In germline, CDR1 is MNHEY, CDR2 SMNVEV (reference sequence). The sequence was collected from a man aged 50 to 59 in good health and CMV-seronegative. V usage is TRBV27 and J usage is TRBJ1-5; the match to TRBD1 covers 9 bases. Specimen: PBMCs. CDR3 nucleotide sequence: TGTGCCAGCAGGGGGACAGGGTTTCAGCCCCAGCATTTT. It yields the protein CASRGTGFQPQHF.